This TCR beta chain was obtained from a study of shared T cell receptors in the human thymus. TCRdb's table, derived via immunoSEQ multiplex PCR, lists solely in-frame clones and lacks some. The data contain around 730,000 clones, over 75% of them singletons. These sequences were also reported in another study, on human thymus T cells. This second study notes: Healthy Finnish infants undergoing corrective surgery for congenital heart defects were the donors. Thymic resections from corrective heart surgery supplied the tissue. Related work showed strongly overlapping thymic repertoires across unrelated individuals.

The specimen sequenced was thymocytes. The clonotype was recovered from a girl less than two years old with a congenital heart defect.

The CDR3 DNA follows: TGTGCCAGCATCCCCCTGGCCGACAGGATCTCAGGGGGCTACACCTTC. It translates to CASIPLADRISGGYTF. The chain uses TRBV6-6 and TRBJ1-2, with D possibly being TRBD1 (6 bases). In germline, CDR1 is MNHNY, CDR2 SVGAGI (reference sequence). The CDR3 extends over 16 amino acids. V dropped 7 bases and J dropped 8 bases, with 26 bases sitting between them.